The source of this T cell receptor beta chain is a study of regulatory T cells in long-lasting Graves disease. Libraries of TCR beta came from iRepertoire HTBI primers plus Arm-PCR of CDR3 regions. Authors' analysis steps: Analysis of the samples identified around 64 TRBV and 14 TRBJ segments. TCRdb reprocessed the multiplex PCR reads with MiXCR, giving one entry per CDR3 protein. In this record, the V and J calls reflect TCRdb's handling and not the investigators' own analysis. This table has about 540,000 distinct CDR3 sequences, roughly 12% appearing once. This clonotype has only a few counts. This sample's time point: newly diagnosed GD, antithyroid drugs for less than 3 months. PBMC-derived RNA was used for the TCR library. The CDR3 extends over 13 amino acids. Deletions cut 4 bases from V and 6 bases from J, with 11 bases between. The germline gives CDR1 SGHNT, CDR2 YYREEE (reference sequence).

These data were also filed under a second study, of T cells in Graves' hyperthyroidism and ophthalmopathy.

This chain uses TRBV5-4 with TRBJ2-1; D perhaps matches TRBD1 (5 bases). The specimen comprised peripheral blood mononuclear cells (PBMCs), sampled at new diagnosis, from a patient treated with antithyroid drugs. The TCR sequence derives from a man aged 25 to 40 with Graves disease. Here the CDR3 DNA reads TGTGCCAGCAGCAGACCACAGGTCAATGAGCAGTTCTTC. It is translated as CASSRPQVNEQFF.